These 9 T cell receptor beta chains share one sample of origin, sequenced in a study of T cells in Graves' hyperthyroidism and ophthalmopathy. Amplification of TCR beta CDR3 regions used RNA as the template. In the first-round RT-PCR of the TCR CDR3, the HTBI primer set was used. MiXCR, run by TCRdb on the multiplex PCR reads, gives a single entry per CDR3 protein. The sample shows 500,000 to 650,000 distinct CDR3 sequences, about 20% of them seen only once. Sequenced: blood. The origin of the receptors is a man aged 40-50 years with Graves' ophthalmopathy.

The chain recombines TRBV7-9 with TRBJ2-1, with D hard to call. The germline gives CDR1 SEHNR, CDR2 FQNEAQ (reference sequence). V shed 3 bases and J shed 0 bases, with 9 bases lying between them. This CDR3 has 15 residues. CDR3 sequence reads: CASSFLESSYNEQFF. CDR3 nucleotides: TGTGCCAGCAGCTTCTTGGAGAGCTCCTACAATGAGCAGTTCTTC.

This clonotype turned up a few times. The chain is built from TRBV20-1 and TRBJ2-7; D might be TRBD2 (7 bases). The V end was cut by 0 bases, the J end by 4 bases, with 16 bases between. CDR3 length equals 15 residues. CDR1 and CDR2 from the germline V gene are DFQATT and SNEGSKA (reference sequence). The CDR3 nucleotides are TGCAGTGCTAGAGACCCCACCGCGGGGGCTTACGAGCAGTACTTC. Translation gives CSARDPTAGAYEQYF.

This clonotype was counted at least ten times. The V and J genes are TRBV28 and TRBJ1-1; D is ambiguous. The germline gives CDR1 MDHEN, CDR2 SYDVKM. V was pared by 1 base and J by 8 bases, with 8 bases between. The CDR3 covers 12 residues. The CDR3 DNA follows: TGTGCCAGCAGTTTATTTTCCAGGGAAGCTTTCTTT. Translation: CASSLFSREAFF.

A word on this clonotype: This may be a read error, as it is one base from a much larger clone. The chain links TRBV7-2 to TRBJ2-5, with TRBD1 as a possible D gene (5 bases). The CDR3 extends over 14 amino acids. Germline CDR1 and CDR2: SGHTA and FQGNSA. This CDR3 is CACSPRASEETQYF. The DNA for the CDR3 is TGTGCCTGCAGCCCCAGGGCCTCAGAGGAGACCCAGTACTTC.

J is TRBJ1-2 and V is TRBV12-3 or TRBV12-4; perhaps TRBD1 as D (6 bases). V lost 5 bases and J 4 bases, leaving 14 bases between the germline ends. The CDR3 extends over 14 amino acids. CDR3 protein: CASSPGDGAYGYTF. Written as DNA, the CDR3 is TGTGCCAGCAGTCCAGGGGACGGAGCCTATGGCTACACCTTC.

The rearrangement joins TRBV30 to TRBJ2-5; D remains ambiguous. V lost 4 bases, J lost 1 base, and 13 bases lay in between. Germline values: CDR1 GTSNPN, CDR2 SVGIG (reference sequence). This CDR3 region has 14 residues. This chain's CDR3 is CAWTPLLPQETQYF. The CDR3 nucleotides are TGTGCCTGGACCCCACTCCTTCCCCAAGAGACCCAGTACTTC.

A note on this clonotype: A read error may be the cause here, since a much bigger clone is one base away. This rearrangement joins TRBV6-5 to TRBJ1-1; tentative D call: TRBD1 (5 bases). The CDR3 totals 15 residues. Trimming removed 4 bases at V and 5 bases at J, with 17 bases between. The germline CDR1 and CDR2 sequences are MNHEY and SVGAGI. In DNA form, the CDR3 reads TGTGCCAGCAGTTCCAACGCGGGACCGGGAACTGAAGCTTTCTTT. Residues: CASSSNAGPGTEAFF.

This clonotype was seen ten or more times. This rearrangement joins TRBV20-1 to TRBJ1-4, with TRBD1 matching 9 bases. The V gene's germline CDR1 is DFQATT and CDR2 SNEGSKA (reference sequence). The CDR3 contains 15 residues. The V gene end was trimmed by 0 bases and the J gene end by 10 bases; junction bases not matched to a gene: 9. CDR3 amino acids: CSARDWRQGVAKLFF. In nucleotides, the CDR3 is TGCAGTGCTAGAGATTGGAGACAGGGGGTCGCAAAACTGTTTTTT.

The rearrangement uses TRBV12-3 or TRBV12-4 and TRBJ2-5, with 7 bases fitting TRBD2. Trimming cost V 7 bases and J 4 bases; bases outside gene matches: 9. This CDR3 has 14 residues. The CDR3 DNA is TGTGCCAGCACCCGGCTTGGGGGGGGAGAGACCCAGTACTTC. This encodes CASTRLGGGETQYF.